The rows below give T cell receptor beta chains drawn from one sample of a study of blood T cells in healthy people across ages. From the 5' RACE reads, TCRdb called clonotypes with MiXCR, one entry per CDR3 protein. The data hold 630,000 or so distinct CDR3 sequences, with about 34% observed a single time. The sequenced material came from blood. All receptors derive from a woman of 80 years or more in good health. Each CDR3 is given with its conserved first and last residue. The order of the fields is J gene, V gene, D gene, clone size, CDR3 DNA, CDR3 protein. D genes are given only for firm matches. Not every row has a clone size; where given, it reads once, few, many or a size class.

j_call: TRBJ2-2
v_call: TRBV11-1
d_call: NA
clone_size: NA
cdr3_nt: TGTGCCAGCAGGACTAGAGCCACCGGGGAGCTGTTTTTT
cdr3_aa: CASRTRATGELFF

j_call: TRBJ2-7
v_call: TRBV11-2
d_call: NA
clone_size: many
cdr3_nt: TGTGCCAGCAGCTTGCACGGGAACTACGAGCAGTACTTC
cdr3_aa: CASSLHGNYEQYF

j_call: TRBJ2-5
v_call: TRBV5-1
d_call: NA
clone_size: many
cdr3_nt: TGCGCCAGCAGCTTGACCATGGGGGTCCAAGAGACCCAGTACTTC
cdr3_aa: CASSLTMGVQETQYF

j_call: TRBJ2-3
v_call: TRBV29-1
d_call: NA
clone_size: NA
cdr3_nt: TGCAGCGTTGAAGGGGGAGACGGGGGAACAGATACGCAGTATTTT
cdr3_aa: CSVEGGDGGTDTQYF

j_call: TRBJ2-3
v_call: TRBV20-1
d_call: NA
clone_size: many
cdr3_nt: TGCAGTGCTAGTGCGGACCCCGGGACTCTTTACACAGATACGCAGTATTTT
cdr3_aa: CSASADPGTLYTDTQYF

j_call: TRBJ2-5
v_call: TRBV7-6
d_call: NA
clone_size: many
cdr3_nt: TGTGCCAGCAGCCGGCTGGGGGAGACCCAGTACTTC
cdr3_aa: CASSRLGETQYF

j_call: TRBJ2-4
v_call: TRBV5-6
d_call: TRBD2
clone_size: NA
cdr3_nt: TGTGCCAGCAGCTTCTGGACTAGCGGGGGGGCCTACGAGCGGTACTTC
cdr3_aa: CASSFWTSGGAYERYF

j_call: TRBJ2-5
v_call: TRBV15
d_call: TRBD2
clone_size: many
cdr3_nt: TGTGCCACCAGCGGTGGAACTGGCGGGGGGTTCCAAGAGACCCAGTACTTC
cdr3_aa: CATSGGTGGGFQETQYF

j_call: TRBJ2-5
v_call: TRBV15
d_call: TRBD1
clone_size: many
cdr3_nt: TGTGCCACCAGCACAGGACAGGGGGACGGGGAGACCCAGTACTTC
cdr3_aa: CATSTGQGDGETQYF

j_call: TRBJ2-7
v_call: TRBV15
d_call: NA
clone_size: many
cdr3_nt: TGTGCCACCAGCTTCAAGATAGGACACGAGAAGTACTTC
cdr3_aa: CATSFKIGHEKYF

j_call: TRBJ1-4
v_call: TRBV5-1
d_call: TRBD1
clone_size: many
cdr3_nt: TGCGCCAGCAGCATACGACAGGGTTCGAATGAAAAACTGTTTTTT
cdr3_aa: CASSIRQGSNEKLFF

j_call: TRBJ2-2
v_call: TRBV12-3/TRBV12-4
d_call: TRBD2
clone_size: NA
cdr3_nt: TGTGCCAGCACCCCTGGCGGGGGAGCTAACACCGGGGAGCTGTTTTTT
cdr3_aa: CASTPGGGANTGELFF

j_call: TRBJ1-6
v_call: TRBV28
d_call: NA
clone_size: NA
cdr3_nt: TGTGCCAGCAGTTTAGTAGCGGGGGATAATTCACCCCTCCACTTT
cdr3_aa: CASSLVAGDNSPLHF

j_call: TRBJ2-7
v_call: TRBV29-1
d_call: NA
clone_size: many
cdr3_nt: TGCAGCGTTGAAAGCAATTCCTACGAGCAGTACTTC
cdr3_aa: CSVESNSYEQYF

j_call: TRBJ1-4
v_call: TRBV7-9
d_call: TRBD1
clone_size: NA
cdr3_nt: TGTGCCAGCAGCTTAGCGATTGGGACAGCTAATGAAAAACTGTTTTTT
cdr3_aa: CASSLAIGTANEKLFF

j_call: TRBJ2-1
v_call: TRBV5-1
d_call: TRBD2
clone_size: NA
cdr3_nt: TGCGCCAGCAGCACGGGACTAGCGGGAGGGAACAATGAGCAGTTCTTC
cdr3_aa: CASSTGLAGGNNEQFF

j_call: TRBJ2-1
v_call: TRBV9
d_call: TRBD2
clone_size: NA
cdr3_nt: TGTGCCAGCAGCCCAAGGCCTAGCGGGGGGCCTAATGAGCAGTTCTTC
cdr3_aa: CASSPRPSGGPNEQFF

j_call: TRBJ1-6
v_call: TRBV10-3
d_call: TRBD1
clone_size: many
cdr3_nt: TGTGCCTCAGGGGACAGGGGAAGGTCACCCCTCCACTTT
cdr3_aa: CASGDRGRSPLHF

j_call: TRBJ1-1
v_call: TRBV4-2
d_call: NA
clone_size: NA
cdr3_nt: TGTGCCAGCAGCCAAGAGTCCCGGGGGCGCGTCGGTTTGAACACTGAAGCTTTCTTT
cdr3_aa: CASSQESRGRVGLNTEAFF

j_call: TRBJ1-1
v_call: TRBV29-1
d_call: TRBD1
clone_size: few
cdr3_nt: TGCAGCGTTGATGGCCACGGACAGGGGAGAACTGAAGCTTTCTTT
cdr3_aa: CSVDGHGQGRTEAFF

j_call: TRBJ2-7
v_call: TRBV28
d_call: NA
clone_size: few
cdr3_nt: TGTGCCGCTGGACAGCTCTCCTACAATGAGCAGTACTTC
cdr3_aa: CAAGQLSYNEQYF

j_call: TRBJ2-3
v_call: TRBV7-2
d_call: NA
clone_size: many
cdr3_nt: TGTGCCAGCAGCTTAGCCATCGGGAAAACAGATACGCAGTATTTT
cdr3_aa: CASSLAIGKTDTQYF

j_call: TRBJ2-5
v_call: TRBV7-9
d_call: NA
clone_size: NA
cdr3_nt: TGTGCCAGCAGCTCCTGGGGGGGGGCAGAAGAGACCCAGTACTTC
cdr3_aa: CASSSWGGAEETQYF

j_call: TRBJ1-6
v_call: TRBV10-3
d_call: NA
clone_size: few
cdr3_nt: TGTGCCATCAGTGAGACCGCACAGGGCCTAGGTTCACCCCTCCACTTT
cdr3_aa: CAISETAQGLGSPLHF

j_call: TRBJ2-5
v_call: TRBV7-9
d_call: NA
clone_size: many
cdr3_nt: TGTGCCAGCAGCTTAAGGTCGACGGGGGCCGGAGGGGAGACCCAGTACTTC
cdr3_aa: CASSLRSTGAGGETQYF

j_call: TRBJ1-6
v_call: TRBV30
d_call: TRBD1
clone_size: few
cdr3_nt: TGTGCCTGGAGTGGGGACAGTTCACCCCTCCACTTT
cdr3_aa: CAWSGDSSPLHF

j_call: TRBJ2-5
v_call: TRBV29-1
d_call: NA
clone_size: many
cdr3_nt: TGCAGTATCAAGGAGGTTCGGGAGACCCAGTACTTC
cdr3_aa: CSIKEVRETQYF

j_call: TRBJ2-5
v_call: TRBV6-1
d_call: NA
clone_size: many
cdr3_nt: TGTGCCAGCAGTGAACCAGCAGTAGTTGAGACCCAGTACTTC
cdr3_aa: CASSEPAVVETQYF

j_call: TRBJ2-1
v_call: TRBV20-1
d_call: NA
clone_size: NA
cdr3_nt: TGCAGTGCTCCTCTAGCTCGTGAGCAGTTCTTC
cdr3_aa: CSAPLAREQFF

j_call: TRBJ1-1
v_call: TRBV20-1
d_call: NA
clone_size: NA
cdr3_nt: TGCAGTGCTAGTCATCCGACAGGAAAGATGGACACTGAAGCTTTCTTT
cdr3_aa: CSASHPTGKMDTEAFF

j_call: TRBJ2-1
v_call: TRBV7-2
d_call: NA
clone_size: many
cdr3_nt: TGTGCCAGCAGCCGTGCCCGACAGGACAATGAGCAGTTCTTC
cdr3_aa: CASSRARQDNEQFF

j_call: TRBJ2-3
v_call: TRBV9
d_call: TRBD2
clone_size: NA
cdr3_nt: TGTGCCAGCAGCGTAGAAGAGCGGGGGGCCTCGGGAGATACGCAGTATTTT
cdr3_aa: CASSVEERGASGDTQYF

j_call: TRBJ1-5
v_call: TRBV7-2
d_call: NA
clone_size: NA
cdr3_nt: TGTGCCACCCGAGAACAGAGCAATCAGCCCCAGCATTTT
cdr3_aa: CATREQSNQPQHF

j_call: TRBJ2-3
v_call: TRBV12-5
d_call: NA
clone_size: NA
cdr3_nt: TGTGCTAGTGGTTTTGGGCTAGCGACAGATACGCAGTATTTT
cdr3_aa: CASGFGLATDTQYF

j_call: TRBJ1-6
v_call: TRBV11-2
d_call: NA
clone_size: few
cdr3_nt: TGTGCCAGCAGCTTGAATAAAGGGAACTCCTATAATTCACCCCTCCACTTT
cdr3_aa: CASSLNKGNSYNSPLHF

j_call: TRBJ2-3
v_call: TRBV7-3
d_call: NA
clone_size: medium-sized
cdr3_nt: TGTGCCAGCAGCCAAAGAGGAGGGAATGGCGGGGACACAGATACGCAGTATTTT
cdr3_aa: CASSQRGGNGGDTDTQYF

j_call: TRBJ1-2
v_call: TRBV4-2
d_call: NA
clone_size: many
cdr3_nt: TGTGCCAGCAGCCAGACGGGGTTAACGGAGGGGAACTATGGCTACACCTTC
cdr3_aa: CASSQTGLTEGNYGYTF

j_call: TRBJ2-7
v_call: TRBV7-9
d_call: NA
clone_size: NA
cdr3_nt: TGTGCCAGCAGCTTATCGGCACAGTCCTACGAGCAGTACTTC
cdr3_aa: CASSLSAQSYEQYF

j_call: TRBJ1-1
v_call: TRBV5-5
d_call: NA
clone_size: NA
cdr3_nt: TGTGCCAGCAGCTCACAGGGATTAGCTGAAGCTTTCTTT
cdr3_aa: CASSSQGLAEAFF

j_call: TRBJ2-7
v_call: TRBV20-1
d_call: TRBD2
clone_size: few
cdr3_nt: TGCAGTGCGTTCGCTAGCGGGGGGATGAAAAATGAGCAGTACTTC
cdr3_aa: CSAFASGGMKNEQYF

j_call: TRBJ2-3
v_call: TRBV12-3/TRBV12-4
d_call: TRBD2
clone_size: NA
cdr3_nt: TGTGCCAGCAGCCAGCGGGGCGGGGGTAGCACAGATGCGCAGTATTTT
cdr3_aa: CASSQRGGGSTDAQYF

j_call: TRBJ1-1
v_call: TRBV2
d_call: TRBD1
clone_size: NA
cdr3_nt: TGTGCCAGCAGTGACCCAGACAGGGAGGGTACGGACACTGAAGCTTTCTTT
cdr3_aa: CASSDPDREGTDTEAFF

j_call: TRBJ2-3
v_call: TRBV12-3/TRBV12-4
d_call: NA
clone_size: many
cdr3_nt: TGTGCCAGCAGATCAGGGGCAGATACGCAGTATTTT
cdr3_aa: CASRSGADTQYF

j_call: TRBJ2-3
v_call: TRBV7-2
d_call: TRBD1
clone_size: NA
cdr3_nt: TGTGCCAGCAGCTTAGGAGGGACAGGGGCTGGTACGCAGTATTTT
cdr3_aa: CASSLGGTGAGTQYF

j_call: TRBJ1-2
v_call: TRBV7-2
d_call: TRBD1
clone_size: NA
cdr3_nt: TGTGCCAGCAACACCCACAGGGGGGAGGGCGGCTACACCTTC
cdr3_aa: CASNTHRGEGGYTF

j_call: TRBJ1-4
v_call: TRBV3-1
d_call: NA
clone_size: few
cdr3_nt: TGTGCCAGCAGCCAAGATCCGTTCGAAAAACTGTTTTTT
cdr3_aa: CASSQDPFEKLFF

j_call: TRBJ1-2
v_call: TRBV3-1
d_call: NA
clone_size: many
cdr3_nt: TGTGCCAGCAGCCAAGCGGGACGGCCCTATGGCTACACCTTC
cdr3_aa: CASSQAGRPYGYTF

j_call: TRBJ2-5
v_call: TRBV13
d_call: TRBD2
clone_size: many
cdr3_nt: TGTGCCAGCAGCTTAAGGGCTAGCGGGGCACAAGAGACCCAGTACTTC
cdr3_aa: CASSLRASGAQETQYF

j_call: TRBJ1-5
v_call: TRBV20-1
d_call: NA
clone_size: few
cdr3_nt: TGCAGTGCTAGGTTGACAGTTGCCGGGGGGTATAGCAATCAGCCCCAGCATTTT
cdr3_aa: CSARLTVAGGYSNQPQHF

j_call: TRBJ2-6
v_call: TRBV29-1
d_call: NA
clone_size: NA
cdr3_nt: TGCAGCGCGGAGGGCACTCCTGGGGCCAACGTCCTGACTTTC
cdr3_aa: CSAEGTPGANVLTF

j_call: TRBJ1-2
v_call: TRBV3-1
d_call: NA
clone_size: NA
cdr3_nt: TGTACCAGCAGCCAAGATCGCCTGAACTATGGCTACACCTTC
cdr3_aa: CTSSQDRLNYGYTF

j_call: TRBJ2-7
v_call: TRBV7-2
d_call: NA
clone_size: many
cdr3_nt: TGTGCCAGCAGCTTATCCCTCCAAGACTACGAGCAGTACTTC
cdr3_aa: CASSLSLQDYEQYF

j_call: TRBJ2-7
v_call: TRBV11-2
d_call: NA
clone_size: many
cdr3_nt: TGTGCCAGCAGCCATACCACGGGCATCGAGCAGTACTTC
cdr3_aa: CASSHTTGIEQYF

j_call: TRBJ1-2
v_call: TRBV6-5
d_call: TRBD1
clone_size: many
cdr3_nt: TGTGCCAGCAGTTACCTGGGACAGGGACTGCCCGGCTACACCTTC
cdr3_aa: CASSYLGQGLPGYTF

j_call: TRBJ1-4
v_call: TRBV12-3/TRBV12-4
d_call: TRBD1
clone_size: NA
cdr3_nt: TGTGCCAGCAGTTCGGGGATTTCGACAGGGCAAAAACTGTTTTTT
cdr3_aa: CASSSGISTGQKLFF